These T cell receptor beta chains were read from a single sample in a study of blood T cells in healthy people across ages. TCRdb analysed the 5' RACE reads with MiXCR anew, one entry per CDR3 protein. The sample shows about a million distinct CDR3 sequences, around two fifths of them seen only once. Sequencing was done on a sample of blood. The receptor source for this set is a man younger than 30 in good health. CDR3s include the opening cysteine and the closing phenylalanine or tryptophan. Each record gives: V gene, D gene, clone size, J gene, CDR3 protein, CDR3 DNA. A D gene is named only where the DNA matches it firmly. Some rows have no size entry. The others give once, few or many, or a class for an expanded clone.

V gene: TRBV6-5
D gene: .
clone size: .
J gene: TRBJ2-1
CDR3 protein: CASSYSQGFEQFF
CDR3 DNA: TGTGCCAGCAGTTATTCCCAGGGTTTTGAGCAGTTCTTC

V gene: TRBV20-1
D gene: .
clone size: .
J gene: TRBJ2-1
CDR3 protein: CSAPEAGRYNEQFF
CDR3 DNA: TGCAGTGCCCCAGAGGCAGGGAGATACAATGAGCAGTTCTTC

V gene: TRBV24-1
D gene: TRBD2
clone size: few
J gene: TRBJ2-5
CDR3 protein: CATSDGTRGETQYF
CDR3 DNA: TGTGCCACCAGTGATGGGACTAGAGGAGAGACCCAGTACTTC

V gene: TRBV30
D gene: .
clone size: .
J gene: TRBJ2-7
CDR3 protein: CAWGLPGRESSYEQYF
CDR3 DNA: TGTGCCTGGGGTCTCCCGGGACGGGAGAGCTCCTACGAGCAGTACTTC

V gene: TRBV12-3/TRBV12-4
D gene: .
clone size: .
J gene: TRBJ2-7
CDR3 protein: CASRGLASYEQYF
CDR3 DNA: TGTGCCAGCAGGGGACTGGCTTCCTACGAGCAGTACTTC

V gene: TRBV6-6
D gene: .
clone size: .
J gene: TRBJ1-1
CDR3 protein: CASSYSAELYTEAFF
CDR3 DNA: TGTGCCAGCAGTTACTCCGCGGAATTGTACACTGAAGCTTTCTTT

V gene: TRBV5-6
D gene: .
clone size: .
J gene: TRBJ2-1
CDR3 protein: CASSLGRNGYTEQFF
CDR3 DNA: TGTGCCAGCAGCTTGGGACGTAATGGTTACACTGAGCAGTTCTTC

V gene: TRBV5-1
D gene: TRBD1
clone size: .
J gene: TRBJ2-1
CDR3 protein: CASSSRTGLSNEQFF
CDR3 DNA: TGCGCCAGCAGCTCCCGGACAGGGTTAAGTAATGAGCAGTTCTTC

V gene: TRBV7-2
D gene: TRBD2
clone size: few
J gene: TRBJ2-1
CDR3 protein: CASSLVVAGENEQFF
CDR3 DNA: TGTGCCAGCAGCTTAGTGGTAGCGGGGGAAAATGAGCAGTTCTTC

V gene: TRBV10-3
D gene: .
clone size: .
J gene: TRBJ1-5
CDR3 protein: CAISDQDSYSNQPQHF
CDR3 DNA: TGTGCCATCAGTGATCAGGACAGCTATAGCAATCAGCCCCAGCATTTT

V gene: TRBV6-6
D gene: TRBD1
clone size: .
J gene: TRBJ1-5
CDR3 protein: CASRTTGGSNQPQHF
CDR3 DNA: TGTGCCAGCAGAACGACAGGGGGTAGCAATCAGCCCCAGCATTTT

V gene: TRBV6-5
D gene: .
clone size: .
J gene: TRBJ2-3
CDR3 protein: CASSRNHNTQYF
CDR3 DNA: TGTGCCAGCAGTCGCAATCATAATACGCAGTATTTT

V gene: TRBV9
D gene: .
clone size: .
J gene: TRBJ1-5
CDR3 protein: CASSPQGKVNQPQHF
CDR3 DNA: TGTGCCAGCAGCCCCCAGGGGAAGGTCAATCAGCCCCAGCATTTT

V gene: TRBV7-9
D gene: .
clone size: .
J gene: TRBJ1-4
CDR3 protein: CASSPPGYSRKLFF
CDR3 DNA: TGTGCCAGCAGCCCTCCCGGTTATTCGAGAAAACTGTTTTTT

V gene: TRBV4-3
D gene: TRBD1
clone size: .
J gene: TRBJ1-1
CDR3 protein: CASSQGRDRGRKTEAFF
CDR3 DNA: TGCGCCAGCAGCCAGGGCCGGGACAGGGGGCGGAAAACTGAAGCTTTCTTT

V gene: TRBV7-9
D gene: .
clone size: .
J gene: TRBJ2-3
CDR3 protein: CASSLATASTDTQYF
CDR3 DNA: TGTGCCAGCAGCTTAGCGACGGCTAGCACAGATACGCAGTATTTT

V gene: TRBV20-1
D gene: .
clone size: few
J gene: TRBJ1-4
CDR3 protein: CSASNSPGPLRVPNEKLFF
CDR3 DNA: TGCAGTGCTAGTAACTCTCCCGGACCACTCCGGGTGCCTAATGAAAAACTGTTTTTT

V gene: TRBV10-3
D gene: .
clone size: few
J gene: TRBJ1-2
CDR3 protein: CAIGEASYGYTF
CDR3 DNA: TGTGCCATCGGGGAGGCATCCTATGGCTACACCTTC

V gene: TRBV5-1
D gene: .
clone size: .
J gene: TRBJ1-1
CDR3 protein: CASSLELLRNTEAFF
CDR3 DNA: TGCGCCAGCAGCTTGGAGCTATTAAGGAACACTGAAGCTTTCTTT

V gene: TRBV5-1
D gene: .
clone size: few
J gene: TRBJ1-2
CDR3 protein: CASSLSVGGTNYGYTF
CDR3 DNA: TGCGCCAGCAGCTTGTCCGTGGGAGGGACGAACTATGGCTACACCTTC

V gene: TRBV6-5
D gene: TRBD2
clone size: .
J gene: TRBJ2-7
CDR3 protein: CASKVDGGYYNEQYF
CDR3 DNA: TGTGCCAGCAAAGTTGACGGGGGGTACTACAATGAGCAGTACTTC

V gene: TRBV5-1
D gene: TRBD1
clone size: .
J gene: TRBJ2-1
CDR3 protein: CASSLIARDRGYNEQFF
CDR3 DNA: TGCGCCAGCAGCTTAATAGCCCGGGACAGGGGCTACAATGAGCAGTTCTTC

V gene: TRBV5-1
D gene: .
clone size: .
J gene: TRBJ2-1
CDR3 protein: CASSLVADGSYNEQFF
CDR3 DNA: TGCGCCAGCAGCTTGGTTGCTGACGGATCCTACAATGAGCAGTTCTTC

V gene: TRBV20-1
D gene: TRBD1
clone size: few
J gene: TRBJ1-1
CDR3 protein: CSASTGGDTEAFF
CDR3 DNA: TGCAGTGCTAGCACAGGGGGAGACACTGAAGCTTTCTTT

V gene: TRBV7-2
D gene: .
clone size: few
J gene: TRBJ1-1
CDR3 protein: CASSRPRQSFTEAFF
CDR3 DNA: TGTGCCAGCAGCCGTCCGAGACAGAGTTTCACTGAAGCTTTCTTT

V gene: TRBV5-5
D gene: .
clone size: once
J gene: TRBJ2-5
CDR3 protein: CASSSGGNRDRFEYF
CDR3 DNA: TGTGCCAGCAGCTCGGGGGGTAACAGGGATCGATTTGAGTACTTC

V gene: TRBV2
D gene: TRBD1
clone size: .
J gene: TRBJ1-1
CDR3 protein: CASIVGQGIMRAFF
CDR3 DNA: TGTGCCAGCATCGTGGGACAGGGGATTATGAGGGCTTTCTTT

V gene: TRBV6-5
D gene: .
clone size: .
J gene: TRBJ2-7
CDR3 protein: CASSYSATGAYEQYF
CDR3 DNA: TGTGCCAGCAGTTACTCGGCGACAGGAGCCTACGAGCAGTACTTC

V gene: TRBV12-3/TRBV12-4
D gene: .
clone size: .
J gene: TRBJ2-7
CDR3 protein: CASSLVGGGAFGNEQYF
CDR3 DNA: TGTGCCAGCAGTTTAGTGGGGGGTGGGGCCTTTGGCAATGAGCAGTACTTC

V gene: TRBV4-3
D gene: .
clone size: .
J gene: TRBJ2-5
CDR3 protein: CASSQVRKEETQYF
CDR3 DNA: TGCGCCAGCAGCCAGGTCCGAAAAGAAGAGACCCAGTACTTC

V gene: TRBV13
D gene: TRBD1
clone size: many
J gene: TRBJ2-7
CDR3 protein: CASSLTGTGFSEQYF
CDR3 DNA: TGTGCCAGCAGCTTGACCGGGACAGGGTTTTCCGAGCAGTACTTC

V gene: TRBV7-2
D gene: TRBD2
clone size: .
J gene: TRBJ2-5
CDR3 protein: CASSLPLAGDETQYF
CDR3 DNA: TGTGCCAGCAGCTTACCATTAGCGGGGGATGAGACCCAGTACTTC

V gene: TRBV7-9
D gene: .
clone size: few
J gene: TRBJ2-2
CDR3 protein: CASSQFAENTGELFF
CDR3 DNA: TGTGCCAGCAGCCAATTTGCAGAAAACACCGGGGAGCTGTTTTTT

V gene: TRBV12-5
D gene: .
clone size: .
J gene: TRBJ1-2
CDR3 protein: CASGLDNSIPNYGYTF
CDR3 DNA: TGTGCTAGTGGTTTGGACAACAGTATCCCAAACTATGGCTACACCTTC